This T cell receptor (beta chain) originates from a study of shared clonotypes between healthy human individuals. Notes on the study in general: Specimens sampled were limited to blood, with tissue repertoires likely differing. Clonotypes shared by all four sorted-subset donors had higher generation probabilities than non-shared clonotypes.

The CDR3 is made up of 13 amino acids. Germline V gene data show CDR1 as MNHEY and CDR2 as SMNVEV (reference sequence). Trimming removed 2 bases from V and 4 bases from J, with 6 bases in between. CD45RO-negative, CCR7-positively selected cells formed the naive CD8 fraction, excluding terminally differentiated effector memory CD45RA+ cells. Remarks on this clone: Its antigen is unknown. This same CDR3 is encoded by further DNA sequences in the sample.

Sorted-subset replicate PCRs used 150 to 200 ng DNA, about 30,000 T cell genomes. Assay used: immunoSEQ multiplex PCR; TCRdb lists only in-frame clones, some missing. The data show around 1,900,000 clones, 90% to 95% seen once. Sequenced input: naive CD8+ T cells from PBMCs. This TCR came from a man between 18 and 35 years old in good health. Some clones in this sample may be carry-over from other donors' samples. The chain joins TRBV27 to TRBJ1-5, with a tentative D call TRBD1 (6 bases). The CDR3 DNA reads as TGTGCCAGCAGTTTACAGGGGAATCAGCCCCAGCATTTT. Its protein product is CASSLQGNQPQHF.